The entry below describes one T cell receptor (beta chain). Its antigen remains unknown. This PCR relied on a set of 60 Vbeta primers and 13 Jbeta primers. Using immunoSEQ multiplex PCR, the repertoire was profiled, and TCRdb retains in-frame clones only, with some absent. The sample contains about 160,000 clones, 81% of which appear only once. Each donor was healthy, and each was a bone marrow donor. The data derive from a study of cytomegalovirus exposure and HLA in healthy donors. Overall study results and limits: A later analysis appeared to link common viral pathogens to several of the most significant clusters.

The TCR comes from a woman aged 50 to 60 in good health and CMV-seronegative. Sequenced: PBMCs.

The CDR3 coding sequence is TGTGCCAGCAGCGCCTCGGCGGGAGTGAAGACCCAGTACTTC. This translates into CASSASAGVKTQYF. The rearrangement joins TRBV14 to TRBJ2-5; TRBD2 matches at 7 bases. CDR1 and CDR2 (germline): SGHDN, FVKESK. This CDR3 is built from 14 residues. V shed 5 bases and J 6 bases; nucleotides not matched to a gene: 9.